Listed here are 32 T cell receptor beta chains from one sample, sequenced in a study of blood T cell repertoires in COVID-19. Sequencing used immunoSEQ multiplex PCR; TCRdb keeps in-frame clones, though not all of them. This table has about 210,000 clones, 84% appearing once. Sequences were obtained from peripheral blood. The receptors were sampled from a woman of 80 years or more with COVID-19, enrolled during active disease.

V and J are TRBV4-1 and TRBJ2-2; perhaps TRBD1 as D (5 bases). CDR1 and CDR2 (germline): MGHRA, YSYEKL. The CDR3 has 15 residues. V was cut by 0 bases and J by 7 bases, with 12 bases left in between. In nucleotides, the CDR3 is TGCGCCAGCAGCCAAGATCCAGGGTCGAACGGGGAGCTGTTTTTT. It is translated as CASSQDPGSNGELFF.

The rearrangement links TRBV6-5 to TRBJ1-5, with D uncertain. The V gene lost 2 bases and the J gene lost 4 bases, with 9 bases spanning the gap. CDR1 and CDR2 from the germline V gene are MNHEY and SVGAGI. This CDR3 is 14 amino acids long. CDR3 sequence: CASSYNGINQPQHF. CDR3 nucleotide sequence: TGTGCCAGCAGTTACAACGGGATAAATCAGCCCCAGCATTTT.

The chain links TRBV5-3 to TRBJ2-3, with 8 bases lining up with TRBD1. TRBV5-3 carries the ORF label, with uncertain function. The CDR3 loop spans 21 amino acids. V shed 0 bases, J shed 0 bases, and the junction held 18 bases outside the gene matches. CDR3 DNA sequence: TGTGCCAGAAGCTTGGCTCAGGGGGCTAAGCCGAACTCATCTAGCACAGATACGCAGTATTTT. As protein: CARSLAQGAKPNSSSTDTQYF.

The chain recombines TRBV6-1 with TRBJ1-6; D not certain. The CDR3 contains 15 residues. Germline CDR1 and CDR2: MNHNS and SASEGT. The ends were cut back, 6 bases at V and 7 bases at J, with 16 bases in the middle. CDR3 DNA: TGTGCCAGCAGCCGGGTAGAGCCGTTGAATTCACCCCTCCACTTT. Translating it yields CASSRVEPLNSPLHF.

The chain couples TRBV4-1 to TRBJ1-4; tentative D call: TRBD1 (5 bases). The germline gives CDR1 MGHRA, CDR2 YSYEKL. This CDR3 contains 15 residues. The V end was cut by 7 bases, the J end by 2 bases, with 14 bases between. The CDR3 here is CASKRTDSTNEKLFF. In DNA, the CDR3 is TGCGCCAGCAAACGGACCGACAGTACTAATGAAAAACTGTTTTTT.

The CDR3 reads CASSDWAEELFF. CDR3 nucleotides: TGTGCCAGCAGTGATTGGGCAGAGGAGCTGTTTTTT. The gene calls are TRBV6-2 or TRBV6-3 and TRBJ2-2; no firm D call. The CDR3 spans 12 residues. Deletions cut 5 bases from V and 10 bases from J, with 11 bases between. CDR1 is MNHEY and CDR2 is SVGEGT in the germline V gene.

The rearrangement uses TRBV10-3 and TRBJ1-3; D not certain. Germline lookup yields CDR1 ENHRY and CDR2 SYGVKD. Trimming removed 6 bases at V and 0 bases at J, with 9 bases between. The CDR3 length is 14 residues. CDR3 in DNA: TGTGCCATCAGGAACAGCTACTCTGGAAACACCATATATTTT. This gives the protein CAIRNSYSGNTIYF.

The genes are TRBV28 and TRBJ1-1, with D unresolved. Germline V gives CDR1 MDHEN, CDR2 SYDVKM. The V gene lost 5 bases and the J gene lost 5 bases, with 15 bases spanning the gap. The CDR3 runs 14 residues. The CDR3 loop reads CASSPRPLRTEAFF. CDR3 coding DNA: TGTGCCAGCAGTCCACGTCCCTTACGGACTGAAGCTTTCTTT.

The V and J genes are TRBV18 and TRBJ2-5; TRBD2 aligns across 15 bases. CDR3 length: 18 residues. V trimming: 3 bases; J trimming: 2 bases; junction bases outside the gene matches: 7. Germline CDR1 reads KGHSH; CDR2 reads LQKENI. The CDR3 reads CASSPGLAGGPKQETQYF. The CDR3 region has the DNA TGTGCCAGCTCACCGGGACTAGCGGGGGGACCGAAGCAAGAGACCCAGTACTTC.

The gene calls are TRBV7-9 and TRBJ1-1; tentative D call: TRBD1 (6 bases). The CDR3 has 13 amino acids. V was cut by 9 bases and J by 1 base, with 12 bases left in between. Per the germline V gene, CDR1 is SEHNR and CDR2 is FQNEAQ (reference sequence). CDR3 loop: CARSGTPNTEAFF. As DNA, the CDR3 is TGTGCCAGATCCGGGACACCGAACACTGAAGCTTTCTTT.

The chain combines TRBV10-3 with TRBJ2-3; 9 bases are a match to TRBD2. This CDR3 has 13 residues. The J segment lost 4 bases and the V segment lost 6 bases, leaving 2 bases of the junction unmatched. Looked up from germline, CDR1 is ENHRY and CDR2 is SYGVKD. The CDR3 loop is CAIRLAGPDTQYF. The CDR3 coding sequence is TGTGCCATCAGACTAGCGGGTCCAGATACGCAGTATTTT.

V and J are TRBV11-3 and TRBJ2-3, with TRBD2 as a possible D gene (5 bases). This CDR3 has 16 amino acids. V was pared by 0 bases and J by 1 base, with 11 bases between. Germline values: CDR1 SGHNT, CDR2 YENEEA. CDR3 protein: CASSLDFAGGTDTQYF. The DNA of the CDR3 is TGTGCCAGCAGCTTAGATTTCGCCGGGGGCACAGATACGCAGTATTTT.

The rearrangement joins TRBV10-3 to TRBJ2-6; the match to TRBD2 covers 16 bases. The V gene end was trimmed by 4 bases and the J gene end by 2 bases; junction bases not matched to a gene: 11. The germline CDR1 and CDR2 sequences are ENHRY and SYGVKD. CDR3 length: 21 amino acids. DNA of the CDR3: TGTGCCATCAGTGCATCAACCGGGACTAGCGGGGGGGCTCCTGGGGCCAACGTCCTGACTTTC. It encodes CAISASTGTSGGAPGANVLTF.

This chain uses TRBV6-5 with TRBJ1-6, with 7 bases that match TRBD1. The ends lost 5 bases at V and 9 bases at J; junction bases unmatched: 4. The CDR3 has 13 residues. Germline CDR1 and CDR2: MNHEY and SVGAGI. Written as DNA, the CDR3 is TGTGCCAGCAGTCAGACAGGGACTTCACCCCTCCACTTT. Translation: CASSQTGTSPLHF.

CDR3 region: CASSRLQKTQYF. The CDR3 DNA sequence: TGTGCCAGCAGCCGTCTACAGAAGACCCAGTACTTC. J is TRBJ2-5 and V is TRBV11-2, with D hard to call. V was cut by 5 bases and J by 6 bases, with 10 bases left in between. This CDR3 spans 12 amino acids. Germline V lookup: CDR1 SGHAT, CDR2 FQNNGV.

The genes are TRBV7-3 and TRBJ2-7; D call uncertain. CDR1 and CDR2 from the germline V gene are SGHTA and FQGTGA. There are 13 residues in the CDR3. With 3 bases removed from V and 6 bases from J, the gap between germline ends came to 12 bases. The CDR3 protein is CASSLNTNSEQYF. Written as DNA, the CDR3 is TGTGCCAGCAGCTTGAACACTAATAGCGAGCAGTACTTC. The full variable domain, its missing parts supplied by reference TRBV7-3 and TRBJ2-7, is GAGVSQTPSNKVTEKGKYVELRCDPISGHTALYWYRQSLGQGPEFLIYFQGTGAADDSGLPNDRFFAVRPEGSVSTLKIQRTERGDSAVYLCASSLNTNSEQYFGPGTRLTVT.

In this sample, this clone turned up once. The chain combines TRBV3-1 (or the pseudogene TRBV3-2) with TRBJ2-1; TRBD2 agrees at 10 bases. The germline gives CDR1 LGHDT, CDR2 YNNKEL (reference sequence). V shed 0 bases and J 7 bases; nucleotides not matched to a gene: 6. The CDR3 consists of 16 residues. CDR3 sequence: CASSQDPSGGANEQFF. The CDR3 nucleotides are TGTGCCAGCAGCCAAGATCCCAGCGGGGGGGCAAATGAGCAGTTCTTC.

This clone has a single count. This chain connects TRBV5-1 to TRBJ2-1, with D maybe TRBD1 (6 bases). Germline-derived CDR1 and CDR2 are SGHRS and YFSETQ. The CDR3 has 15 residues. V gave up 1 base and J gave up 4 bases, with 12 bases separating them. Here the CDR3 reads CASSLRPTGYNEQFF. The CDR3 nucleotides read TGCGCCAGCAGCTTGAGGCCGACAGGTTACAATGAGCAGTTCTTC.

V is TRBV12-5 and J is TRBJ2-1; 7 bases line up with TRBD1. The CDR3 runs 16 residues. CDR1 and CDR2 (germline): LGHNT, FRNRAP. J gave up 4 bases and V 7 bases, and 13 bases lay outside the gene matches. CDR3 in DNA: TGTGCTAGTGTCCTATACCCCGGGACAGAATACAATGAGCAGTTCTTC. The encoded protein is CASVLYPGTEYNEQFF.

The chain employs TRBV15 and TRBJ2-1, with 7 bases fitting TRBD2. The CDR3 is 19 residues long. V gave up 0 bases and J gave up 3 bases; unmatched junction bases: 14. Germline-derived CDR1 and CDR2 are LNHNV and YYDKDF (reference sequence). The CDR3 protein is CATSRDSTAGETLYNEQFF. Here the CDR3 DNA reads TGTGCCACCAGCAGAGATAGTACCGCGGGGGAGACCCTCTACAATGAGCAGTTCTTC.

V usage is TRBV27 and J usage is TRBJ1-4, with a tentative D call TRBD1 (6 bases). The V and J ends lost 5 bases and 8 bases respectively, with 18 bases between them. This CDR3 comprises 15 residues. Germline CDR1 is MNHEY and CDR2 is SMNVEV (reference sequence). The CDR3 sequence: CASSISQGLGEKLFF. The DNA for the CDR3 is TGTGCCAGCAGTATCTCGCAGGGGCTCGGGGAAAAACTGTTTTTT. Combining the CDR3 with reference TRBV27 and TRBJ1-4 gives the whole variable domain EAQVTQNPRYLITVTGKKLTVTCSQNMNHEYMSWYRQDPGLGLRQIYYSMNVEVTDKGDVPEGYKVSRKEKRNFPLILESPSPNQTSLYFCASSISQGLGEKLFFGSGTQLSVL.

The rearrangement links TRBV15 to TRBJ1-1; 7 bases align to TRBD1. Germline assignment: CDR1 LNHNV and CDR2 YYDKDF (reference sequence). The CDR3 consists of 15 residues. Trimming cost V 0 bases and J 0 bases; bases outside gene matches: 1. CDR3 protein: CATSRETGMNTEAFF. The CDR3, as DNA: TGTGCCACCAGCAGAGAGACAGGGATGAACACTGAAGCTTTCTTT.

V is TRBV7-9 and J is TRBJ2-7, with TRBD1 identical over 7 bases. The V gene end was trimmed by 6 bases and the J gene end by 0 bases; junction bases not matched to a gene: 5. Looked up from germline, CDR1 is SEHNR and CDR2 is FQNEAQ (reference sequence). The CDR3 totals 14 residues. CDR3 loop: CASSFQGVSYEQYF. The CDR3, as DNA: TGTGCCAGCAGTTTCCAGGGGGTCTCCTACGAGCAGTACTTC.

The genes are TRBV29-1 and TRBJ1-4; 10 bases match TRBD1. This CDR3 is built from 13 residues. Germline V gene lookup returns CDR1 SQVTM and CDR2 ANQGSEA. V dropped 2 bases and J dropped 8; count of bases not matched to a gene: 2. The CDR3 loop reads CSVESGQGEKLFF. CDR3 DNA: TGCAGCGTTGAATCGGGACAGGGGGAAAAACTGTTTTTT.

This chain joins TRBV2 and TRBJ1-2; 8 bases fit TRBD1. Losses at the gene ends were 7 bases for V and 1 base for J; bases not matched to a gene: 5. CDR1 is SNHLY, CDR2 FYNNEI, per germline. This CDR3 has 14 residues. The CDR3 spells CASKRQGNNYGYTF. DNA of the CDR3: TGTGCCAGCAAACGACAGGGGAATAACTATGGCTACACCTTC.

The chain links TRBV24-1 to TRBJ1-1; D may be TRBD1 (6 bases). The ends were cut back, 7 bases at V and 1 base at J, with 9 bases in the middle. CDR1 and CDR2 (germline): KGHDR, SFDVKD. The CDR3 sequence is 13 residues long. In nucleotides, the CDR3 is TGTGCCACCAGCAGGGGCTGGAACACTGAAGCTTTCTTT. Protein sequence: CATSRGWNTEAFF.

The rearrangement links TRBV7-6 to TRBJ1-1; a possible D gene is TRBD1 (6 bases). The CDR3 has 13 residues. V was shortened by 5 bases and J by 2 bases, with 9 bases between the two germline ends. The V gene's germline CDR1 is SGHVS and CDR2 FNYEAQ. The CDR3 DNA follows: TGTGCCAGCAGCCCGGACAGCAACACTGAAGCTTTCTTT. It encodes CASSPDSNTEAFF. The full variable domain, its missing parts supplied by reference TRBV7-6 and TRBJ1-1, is GAGVSQSPRYKVTKRGQDVALRCDPISGHVSLYWYRQALGQGPEFLTYFNYEAQQDKSGLPNDRFSAERPEGSISTLTIQRTEQRDSAMYRCASSPDSNTEAFFGQGTRLTVV.

The V and J genes are TRBV28 and TRBJ1-4; 8 nucleotides agree with TRBD1. Trimming took 4 bases from V and 5 from J; bases not matched to a gene: 6. The CDR3 runs to 15 residues. Germline CDR1 MDHEN, CDR2 SYDVKM. DNA of the CDR3: TGTGCCAGCAGTTCAAACAGGGGGAAGAATGAAAAACTGTTTTTT. As protein: CASSSNRGKNEKLFF.

This clone showed up just a few times. The V and J genes are TRBV5-4 and TRBJ1-1, with 11 bases matching TRBD1. There are 15 residues in the CDR3. Trimming at V came to 4 bases and at J to 5 bases, leaving 7 bases not matched to a gene. The germline CDR1 and CDR2 sequences are SGHNT and YYREEE (reference sequence). CDR3 nucleotides: TGTGCCAGCAGCCAGGACAGGGGGCGAAGAACTGAAGCTTTCTTT. Translation: CASSQDRGRRTEAFF.

This sequence joins TRBV5-1 and TRBJ1-1; weak D call: TRBD1 (6 bases). The CDR3 has 15 residues. With 4 bases removed from V and 0 bases from J, the gap between germline ends came to 13 bases. Germline V gives CDR1 SGHRS, CDR2 YFSETQ. CDR3 amino acids: CASSKWTDLNTEAFF. CDR3 DNA sequence: TGCGCCAGCAGCAAATGGACAGATTTGAACACTGAAGCTTTCTTT.

This clone was counted a single time. The chain joins TRBV28 to TRBJ2-4, with TRBD2 identical over 8 bases. J was trimmed by 0 bases and V by 6 bases; bases with no gene match: 10. The germline V gene encodes CDR1 MDHEN and CDR2 SYDVKM. The CDR3 sequence is 17 residues long. Written as DNA, the CDR3 is TGTGCCAGCAGGGGCGGGGGGCCCTCCATAGCCAAAAACATTCAGTACTTC. It specifies CASRGGGPSIAKNIQYF.

About this clone itself: Relative to the germline gene, one junction end is altered; a read error may explain this. The V and J genes are TRBV4-2 and TRBJ2-7, with TRBD2 matching over 7 bases. Germline V lookup: CDR1 LGHNA, CDR2 YNFKEQ. The CDR3 sequence is 15 residues long. CDR3 nucleotides: TGTGCCAGCAGCCAGGCAGGGACTACCTCCCACGAGCAGTACTTC. Translating gives CASSQAGTTSHEQYF.